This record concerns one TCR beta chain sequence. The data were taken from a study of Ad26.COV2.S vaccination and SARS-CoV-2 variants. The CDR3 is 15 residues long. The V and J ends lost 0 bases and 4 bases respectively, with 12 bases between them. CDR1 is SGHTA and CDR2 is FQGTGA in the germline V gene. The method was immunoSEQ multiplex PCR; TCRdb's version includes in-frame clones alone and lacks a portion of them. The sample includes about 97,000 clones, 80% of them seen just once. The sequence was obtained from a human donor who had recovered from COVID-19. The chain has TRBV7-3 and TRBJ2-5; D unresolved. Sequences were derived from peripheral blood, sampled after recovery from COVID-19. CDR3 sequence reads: CASSLTSRSGETQYF. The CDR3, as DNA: TGTGCCAGCAGCTTAACTAGCAGATCCGGAGAGACCCAGTACTTC.